This T cell receptor (beta chain) originates from a study of T cells after yellow fever vaccination. TCRdb re-called the 5' RACE reads with MiXCR, one entry per CDR3 protein. The repertoire holds nearly 350,000 distinct CDR3 sequences, roughly 7.5% seen once, with 15% to 20% in the top ten. This clonotype was counted a few times. Germline lookup yields CDR1 SQVTM and CDR2 ANQGSEA. CDR3 length: 14 residues. Deletions cut 1 base from V and 0 bases from J, with 9 bases between. The clonotype originates from a man aged 18-30 years who received the YFV17D yellow fever vaccine. The sequencing used PBMCs, collected 35 to 50 days after the first yellow fever vaccination. The rearrangement links TRBV29-1 to TRBJ1-1, with D maybe TRBD1 (5 bases). CDR3 region: CSVEVYRLNTEAFF. As DNA, the CDR3 is TGCAGCGTTGAAGTCTACAGGTTGAACACTGAAGCTTTCTTT.